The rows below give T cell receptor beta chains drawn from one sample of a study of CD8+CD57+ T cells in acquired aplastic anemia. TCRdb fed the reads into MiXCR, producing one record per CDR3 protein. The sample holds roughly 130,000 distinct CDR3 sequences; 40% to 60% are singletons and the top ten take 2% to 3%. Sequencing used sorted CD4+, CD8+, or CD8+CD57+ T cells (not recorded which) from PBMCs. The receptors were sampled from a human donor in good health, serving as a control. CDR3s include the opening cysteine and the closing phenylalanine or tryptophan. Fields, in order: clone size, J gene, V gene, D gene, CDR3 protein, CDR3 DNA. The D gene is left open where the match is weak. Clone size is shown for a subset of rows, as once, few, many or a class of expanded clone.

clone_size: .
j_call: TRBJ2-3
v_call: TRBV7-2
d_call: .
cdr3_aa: CASSLVGFPDTQYF
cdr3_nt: TGTGCCAGCAGCTTGGTAGGGTTCCCAGATACGCAGTATTTT

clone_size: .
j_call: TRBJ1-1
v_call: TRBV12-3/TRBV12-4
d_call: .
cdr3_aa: CASSLRITEAFF
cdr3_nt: TGTGCCAGCAGTTTGAGGATCACTGAAGCTTTCTTT

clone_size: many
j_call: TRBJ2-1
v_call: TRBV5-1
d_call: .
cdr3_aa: CASSLQPTNNEQFF
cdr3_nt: TGCGCCAGCAGCTTACAGCCTACGAACAATGAGCAGTTCTTC

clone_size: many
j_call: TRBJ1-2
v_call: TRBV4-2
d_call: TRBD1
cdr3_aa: CASSPDRVGYGYTF
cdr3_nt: TGTGCCAGCAGCCCAGACAGGGTTGGATATGGCTACACCTTC

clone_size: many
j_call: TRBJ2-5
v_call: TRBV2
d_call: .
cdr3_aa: CASSGLDGETQYF
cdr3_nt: TGTGCCAGCAGTGGACTAGATGGAGAGACCCAGTACTTC

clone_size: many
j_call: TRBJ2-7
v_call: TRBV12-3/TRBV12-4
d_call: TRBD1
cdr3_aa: CASSLTGLDYEQYF
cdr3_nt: TGTGCCAGCAGCCTGACAGGGCTTGACTACGAGCAGTACTTC

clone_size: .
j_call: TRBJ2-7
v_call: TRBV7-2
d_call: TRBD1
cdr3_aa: CASSLTGSEQYF
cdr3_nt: TGTGCCAGCAGCTTGACAGGGTCCGAGCAGTACTTC

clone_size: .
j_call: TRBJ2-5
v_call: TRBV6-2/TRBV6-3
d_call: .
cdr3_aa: CASRVTRETQYF
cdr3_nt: TGTGCCAGCCGAGTTACAAGGGAGACCCAGTACTTC

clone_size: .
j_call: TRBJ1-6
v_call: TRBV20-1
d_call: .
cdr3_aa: CSARDAGQGNSPLHF
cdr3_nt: TGCAGTGCTAGAGATGCGGGGCAGGGTAATTCACCCCTCCACTTT

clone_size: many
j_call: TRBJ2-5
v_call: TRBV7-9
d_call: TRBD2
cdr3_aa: CASRLAGQETQYF
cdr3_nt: TGTGCCAGCAGGTTAGCGGGGCAAGAGACCCAGTACTTC

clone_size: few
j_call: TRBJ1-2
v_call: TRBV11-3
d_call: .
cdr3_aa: CASSLDPGARRGYTF
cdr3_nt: TGTGCCAGCAGCTTAGACCCGGGGGCGCGACGTGGCTACACCTTC

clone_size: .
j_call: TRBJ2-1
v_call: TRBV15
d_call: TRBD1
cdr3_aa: CATSRDARTGLNEQFF
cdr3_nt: TGTGCCACCAGCAGAGATGCCCGGACAGGGTTGAATGAGCAGTTCTTC

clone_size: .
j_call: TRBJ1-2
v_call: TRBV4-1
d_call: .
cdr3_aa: CASSQERVADYGYTF
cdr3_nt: TGCGCCAGCAGCCAAGAAAGAGTTGCAGACTATGGCTACACCTTC

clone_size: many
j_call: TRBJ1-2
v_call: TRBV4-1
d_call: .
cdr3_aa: CASSQELRGGPSGYTF
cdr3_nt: TGCGCCAGCAGCCAAGAATTACGTGGCGGTCCAAGTGGCTACACCTTC

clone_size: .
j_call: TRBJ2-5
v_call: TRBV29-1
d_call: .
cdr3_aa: CSVEARSQETQYF
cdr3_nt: TGCAGCGTTGAAGCCAGGAGTCAAGAGACCCAGTACTTC

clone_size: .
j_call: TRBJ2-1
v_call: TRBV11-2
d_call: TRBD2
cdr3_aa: CASSLTSGINEQFF
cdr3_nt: TGTGCCAGCAGCCTAACTAGCGGGATCAATGAGCAGTTCTTC